Each of the 12 T cell receptor beta chains below was sequenced from the same sample in a study of OX40 agonist ivuxolimab in advanced cancers. Sequencing was performed with immunoSEQ multiplex PCR; in TCRdb, only in-frame clones are kept and a portion is missing. The sample has around 90,000 clones; roughly 90% are singletons. Material: CD4+ or CD8+ T cells sorted from blood, obtained in a trial of the OX40 agonist ivuxolimab. The receptors shown here come from an adult with an advanced solid tumor such as melanoma, head and neck, liver or kidney cancer.

V usage is TRBV28 and J usage is TRBJ2-7; the D call may be TRBD1 or TRBD2 (5 bases each). Trimming stripped 8 bases from V and 4 bases from J, with 21 bases between. CDR1 is MDHEN and CDR2 is SYDVKM in the germline V gene. The CDR3 extends over 15 amino acids. CDR3 sequence (DNA): TGTGCCAGCCAAGATCCGGGGCGAACGGCTTACGAGCAGTACTTC. This translates into CASQDPGRTAYEQYF. The complete variable domain, with remaining parts taken from reference TRBV28 and TRBJ2-7, reads DVKVTQSSRYLVKRTGEKVFLECVQDMDHENMFWYRQDPGLGLRLIYFSYDVKMKEKGDIPEGYSVSREKKERFSLILESASTNQTSMYLCASQDPGRTAYEQYFGPGTRLTVT.

This clone was picked up one time. This chain uses TRBV7-2 with TRBJ2-3, with D tentatively TRBD2 (6 bases). The CDR3 has 16 amino acids. V lost 0 bases, J lost 2 bases, and 12 bases lay in between. Germline V gene sequence: CDR1 SGHTA, CDR2 FQGNSA. The CDR3 bases are TGTGCCAGCAGCTTAGCGGGACTCCCTAACACAGATACGCAGTATTTT. Translating gives CASSLAGLPNTDTQYF.

This chain connects TRBV5-1 to TRBJ2-6, with D maybe TRBD1 (5 bases). Deletions cut 2 bases from V and 0 bases from J, with 6 bases between. Germline V gene sequence: CDR1 SGHRS, CDR2 YFSETQ. CDR3 length equals 15 residues. As DNA, the CDR3 is TGCGCCAGCAGCTTACAGGACTCTGGGGCCAACGTCCTGACTTTC. This encodes CASSLQDSGANVLTF.

The chain joins TRBV5-1 to TRBJ2-7; D possibly corresponds to TRBD1 (6 bases). Germline loops: CDR1 SGHRS, CDR2 YFSETQ. V was trimmed by 1 base and J by 0 bases, leaving 14 bases between them. The CDR3 is 16 amino acids. The chain's CDR3 is CASSLQPSGDSYEQYF. In nucleotides, the CDR3 is TGCGCCAGCAGCTTGCAACCCTCAGGGGACTCCTACGAGCAGTACTTC. Combining the CDR3 with reference TRBV5-1 and TRBJ2-7 gives the whole variable domain KAGVTQTPRYLIKTRGQQVTLSCSPISGHRSVSWYQQTPGQGLQFLFEYFSETQRNKGNFPGRFSGRQFSNSRSEMNVSTLELGDSALYLCASSLQPSGDSYEQYFGPGTRLTVT.

Points on this clone: A read error may produce the germline difference seen at one junction end. The chain has TRBV5-6 and TRBJ2-5; unclear D gene. CDR1 and CDR2 (germline): SGHDT, YYEEEE. The CDR3 contains 13 residues. CDR3 sequence (DNA): TGTGCCAGCAGCCTCCAGCCTCAAGGGACCCAGTACTTC. It encodes CASSLQPQGTQYF. The whole variable domain, remainder taken from reference TRBV5-6 and TRBJ2-5, is DAGVTQSPTHLIKTRGQQVTLRCSPKSGHDTVSWYQQALGQGPQFIFQYYEEEERQRGNFPDRFSGHQFPNYSSELNVNALLLGDSALYLCASSLQPQGTQYFGPGTRLLVL.

The chain carries TRBV19 and TRBJ1-4; D unclear. Trimming cost V 4 bases and J 4 bases, with 10 bases left between them. The CDR3 length is 14 residues. From germline, CDR1 is LNHDA and CDR2 SQIVND (reference sequence). The CDR3 bases are TGTGCCAGTAGTAGAGGTCTGAGTAATGAAAAACTGTTTTTT. Amino acids: CASSRGLSNEKLFF. The variable domain in full, with the rest retrieved from reference TRBV19 and TRBJ1-4, is DGGITQSPKYLFRKEGQNVTLSCEQNLNHDAMYWYRQDPGQGLRLIYYSQIVNDFQKGDIAEGYSVSREKKESFPLTVTSAQKNPTAFYLCASSRGLSNEKLFFGSGTQLSVL.

The chain joins TRBV19 to TRBJ2-7; D is perhaps TRBD1 (5 bases). In germline, CDR1 is LNHDA, CDR2 SQIVND (reference sequence). Trimming shortened V by 7 bases and J by 1 base, and 17 bases separated the two germline ends. The CDR3 is 15 amino acids. The CDR3 bases are TGTGCCAGTATCTCGACAGCCTCGGTATCCTACGAGCAGTACTTC. It yields the protein CASISTASVSYEQYF.

The chain couples TRBV19 to TRBJ1-5; D call uncertain. V lost 4 bases and J 1 base, leaving 5 bases between the germline ends. In germline, CDR1 is LNHDA, CDR2 SQIVND (reference sequence). This CDR3 has 13 residues. DNA of the CDR3: TGTGCCAGTAGTAGCAGAAGCAATCAGCCCCAGCATTTT. This encodes CASSSRSNQPQHF.

This rearrangement joins TRBV28 to TRBJ2-1; 10 bases line up with TRBD2. The trim removed 2 bases at V and 6 bases at J, leaving 1 base unmatched. The germline CDR1 and CDR2 sequences are MDHEN and SYDVKM. This CDR3 is 14 amino acids long. The CDR3 DNA sequence: TGTGCCAGCAGTTTACTAGCGGGAGTCAATGAGCAGTTCTTC. Its protein is CASSLLAGVNEQFF.

V and J are TRBV5-4 and TRBJ2-7; possible D gene TRBD2, 5 bases. The CDR3 is 13 amino acids. Germline assignment: CDR1 SGHNT and CDR2 YYREEE (reference sequence). V gave up 3 bases and J gave up 1 base, with 8 bases separating them. The CDR3 spells CASSSDSSYEQYF. Written as DNA, the CDR3 is TGTGCCAGCAGCTCGGACTCATCCTACGAGCAGTACTTC.

V is TRBV28 and J is TRBJ2-1; TRBD2 matches 13 bases. Per the germline V gene, CDR1 is MDHEN and CDR2 is SYDVKM. V shed 5 bases, J shed 9 bases, and the junction held 7 bases outside the gene matches. This CDR3 is built from 15 residues. CDR3 sequence: CASSPGLAGVGEQFF. In nucleotides, the CDR3 is TGTGCCAGCAGTCCCGGACTAGCGGGAGTCGGTGAGCAGTTCTTC.

The gene calls are TRBV5-4 and TRBJ2-3, with 11 nucleotides matching TRBD2. Germline V gene sequence: CDR1 SGHNT, CDR2 YYREEE (reference sequence). The V segment lost 4 bases and the J segment 4 bases; nucleotides outside the gene matches: 8. The CDR3 covers 16 residues. CDR3 residues: CASSLGTSGSADTQYF. The CDR3 nucleotides read TGTGCCAGCAGCCTGGGCACTAGCGGGAGTGCAGATACGCAGTATTTT.